The rows below give T cell receptor beta chains drawn from one sample of a study of blood T cell repertoires in COVID-19. Profiled with immunoSEQ multiplex PCR; TCRdb holds only in-frame clones, not every one. Here the sample spans 130,000 to 150,000 clones, 65% to 85% being singletons. The sequencing sample was made of PBMCs or T cells enriched from blood (not recorded which). Receptors were obtained from a woman aged 50 to 65 who had been exposed to COVID-19. Both conserved end residues are part of each CDR3. D genes are given only for firm matches. The size field is filled for only some rows; it gives once, few, many or a size class.

TRBJ2-1 TRBD2 TRBV19 NA CASSIQSSASLAGPNEQFF TGTGCCAGTAGTATTCAGAGCAGCGCCTCATTAGCGGGTCCCAATGAGCAGTTCTTC
TRBJ2-1 TRBD1 TRBV7-2 once CASSLGQGNHNEQFF TGTGCCAGCAGCTTAGGACAGGGCAACCACAATGAGCAGTTCTTC
TRBJ2-1 TRBD1 TRBV6-1 NA CASSARRQGVYNEQFF TGTGCCAGCAGTGCCAGAAGACAGGGAGTTTACAATGAGCAGTTCTTC
TRBJ1-1 NA TRBV15 NA CATSRDHSGGVRNTEAFF TGTGCCACCAGCAGAGATCACTCCGGGGGGGTGAGGAACACTGAAGCTTTCTTT
TRBJ2-2 NA TRBV9 NA CASSVIMYGELFF TGTGCCAGCAGCGTAATAATGTACGGGGAGCTGTTTTTT
TRBJ2-2 NA TRBV27 few CASRRNSATGELFF TGTGCCAGCAGGAGGAATTCCGCGACCGGGGAGCTGTTTTTT
TRBJ2-7 TRBD2 TRBV30 NA CAWSTGGEQYF TGTGCCTGGAGTACCGGGGGGGAGCAGTACTTC
TRBJ2-7 NA TRBV27 once CASSSGDPIFYEQYF TGTGCCAGCAGTTCGGGGGATCCGATATTCTACGAGCAGTACTTC
TRBJ2-3 TRBD1 TRBV5-8 NA CASTGGWGFSTDTQYF TGTGCCAGCACAGGGGGCTGGGGTTTCAGCACAGATACGCAGTATTTT
TRBJ2-1 TRBD1 TRBV28 NA CASSLLLAGTGGRSEQFF TGTGCCAGCAGTTTACTACTCGCCGGGACAGGGGGTAGGAGTGAGCAGTTCTTC
TRBJ1-1 NA TRBV5-1 NA CASSLGAGSAFF TGCGCCAGCAGCTTGGGCGCAGGGTCAGCTTTCTTT
TRBJ2-4 NA TRBV4-2 NA CASREDNQAKNIQYF TGTGCCAGCCGTGAGGATAACCAAGCCAAAAACATTCAGTACTTC
TRBJ2-3 NA TRBV25-1 NA CASSDVGRADTQYF TGTGCCAGCAGTGACGTCGGCAGGGCGGATACGCAGTATTTT
TRBJ1-1 NA TRBV12-3/TRBV12-4 NA CASSLRPSTEAFF TGTGCCAGCAGTTTGAGGCCAAGTACTGAAGCTTTCTTT
TRBJ2-3 TRBD2 TRBV5-4 once CASRLGAGGADTQYF TGTGCCAGCAGATTGGGGGCGGGGGGTGCAGATACGCAGTATTTT
TRBJ1-6 NA TRBV6-2/TRBV6-3 NA CASSSGVVQSSPLHF TGTGCCAGCAGCTCGGGAGTAGTCCAGAGTTCACCCCTCCACTTT
TRBJ1-5 NA TRBV7-9 NA CASSSWRTVGNQPQHF TGTGCCAGCAGCTCTTGGCGGACTGTGGGCAATCAGCCCCAGCATTTT
TRBJ1-2 TRBD1 TRBV30 NA CALAGQGFYRYTF TGTGCCCTGGCGGGACAGGGGTTCTATCGCTACACCTTC
TRBJ1-1 NA TRBV5-4 once CASSSMADGHPRSF TGTGCCAGCAGCTCGATGGCGGATGGACACCCCCGATCCTTT
TRBJ2-6 NA TRBV11-3 NA CASSPGRSGANVLTF TGTGCCAGCAGCCCTGGGCGTTCTGGGGCCAACGTCCTGACTTTC
TRBJ2-7 TRBD1 TRBV13 NA CASSLVGQAYEQYF TGTGCCAGCAGCTTAGTTGGACAGGCCTACGAGCAGTACTTC
TRBJ2-3 TRBD2 TRBV5-4 NA CAEELAGRTDTQYF TGTGCCGAAGAACTAGCGGGGCGCACAGATACGCAGTATTTT
TRBJ1-5 NA TRBV27 NA CASSSSVNQPQHF TGTGCCAGCAGTTCGAGTGTAAATCAGCCCCAGCATTTT
TRBJ1-1 NA TRBV6-6 few CASSPLADSRIRGNTEAFF TGTGCCAGCAGTCCCCTAGCGGACAGCCGAATACGGGGGAACACTGAAGCTTTCTTT
TRBJ2-2 NA TRBV10-1 once CASSVQPNTGELFF TGCGCCAGCAGTGTACAGCCGAACACCGGGGAGCTGTTTTTT
TRBJ1-5 NA TRBV6-5 NA CASSYSGGSQPQHF TGTGCCAGCAGTTACTCAGGCGGGAGCCAGCCCCAGCATTTT
TRBJ2-1 TRBD2 TRBV25-1 NA CASRAGGGNEQFF TGTGCCAGCAGAGCGGGAGGGGGTAATGAGCAGTTCTTC
TRBJ2-7 TRBD2 TRBV27 NA CASRGLAGGSYEQYF TGTGCCAGCAGAGGACTAGCGGGAGGGTCCTACGAGCAGTACTTC
TRBJ1-1 NA TRBV9 NA CASSVGGMNTEAFF TGTGCCAGCAGCGTCGGGGGGATGAACACTGAAGCTTTCTTT
TRBJ1-6 TRBD1 TRBV4-3 few CASSLDRGSPLHF TGCGCCAGCAGCCTGGACAGGGGTTCACCCCTCCACTTT
TRBJ1-1 TRBD1 TRBV7-2 NA CASRGGTGGARNTEAFF TGTGCCAGCAGAGGCGGGACAGGGGGCGCAAGGAACACTGAAGCTTTCTTT
TRBJ1-4 NA TRBV4-2 few CASSLDSATNEKLFF TGTGCCAGCAGCCTAGACAGTGCAACTAATGAAAAACTGTTTTTT
TRBJ1-5 NA TRBV5-6 NA CASSSNTGTVNQPQHF TGTGCCAGCAGCTCAAACACAGGGACGGTGAATCAGCCCCAGCATTTT
TRBJ1-3 NA TRBV27 NA CASSLSGTPGVGNTIYF TGTGCCAGCAGTTTATCCGGGACTCCGGGGGTTGGAAACACCATATATTTT
TRBJ1-6 TRBD1 TRBV6-5 few CASSTTGAASPLHF TGTGCCAGCAGTACTACAGGGGCGGCTTCACCCCTCCACTTT
TRBJ2-1 TRBD2 TRBV5-4 NA CASSAGTSGGARHEQFF TGTGCCAGCAGCGCCGGGACTAGCGGGGGGGCCCGGCACGAGCAGTTCTTC
TRBJ2-7 NA TRBV7-6 NA CASSLAQGTQYF TGTGCCAGCAGCTTAGCACAGGGTACCCAGTACTTC
TRBJ2-1 NA TRBV9 few CASSVSPPAGYSYNEQFF TGTGCCAGCAGCGTAAGCCCCCCAGCGGGCTACTCCTACAATGAGCAGTTCTTC
TRBJ2-1 TRBD1 TRBV19 NA CASRPIQGYNEQFF TGTGCCAGTAGACCTATACAGGGGTACAATGAGCAGTTCTTC
TRBJ2-7 NA TRBV9 NA CASSAGQSYEQYF TGTGCCAGCAGCGCCGGACAGTCCTACGAGCAGTACTTC
TRBJ1-1 NA TRBV5-6 NA CASSLDTGKIPEAFF TGTGCCAGCAGCTTGGATACAGGGAAGATCCCTGAAGCTTTCTTT
TRBJ2-1 NA TRBV7-2 NA CASSTPAGGPFSSYNEQFF TGTGCCAGCAGCACCCCGGCCGGGGGGCCGTTTAGCTCCTACAATGAGCAGTTCTTC
TRBJ2-5 TRBD2 TRBV7-2 NA CASSLGGSQETQYF TGTGCCAGCAGCTTGGGAGGGTCCCAAGAGACCCAGTACTTC
TRBJ1-1 TRBD1 TRBV6-5 NA CASSRTGAEAFF TGTGCCAGCAGCCGCACAGGGGCTGAAGCTTTCTTT
TRBJ2-1 NA TRBV25-1 NA CASSEGGNEQFF TGTGCCAGCAGTGAGGGGGGCAATGAGCAGTTCTTC
TRBJ2-7 TRBD2 TRBV7-2 once CASSPSSQRGYSYEQYF TGTGCCAGCAGCCCTTCATCTCAGCGGGGCTACTCCTACGAGCAGTACTTC